These 8 T cell receptor beta chains originate from one sample sequenced in a study of T cell clonality in common variable immunodeficiency. Only in-frame clones appear in the TCRdb table, and some are missing; sequencing was by immunoSEQ multiplex PCR. The specimen gives 50,000 to 65,000 clones without singletons; the ten biggest hold approximately 1.5%. The source material was peripheral blood mononuclear cells. The receptors here all came from a person between 18 and 75 years old in good health.

Of note for this clone: The observed sequence ends 3 residues before the CDR3 terminus, with the missing tail filled in from the germline J gene. J is TRBJ2-3 and V is TRBV2; the D gene is possibly TRBD2 (7 bases). The length of the CDR3 is 16 residues. The germline V and J ends were trimmed by 8 bases and 4 bases, with 22 bases remaining between them. Germline V gene lookup returns CDR1 SNHLY and CDR2 FYNNEI. Incomplete CDR3 DNA: TGTGCCAGCGAGGTAACGGGGGGCCGAGGATCAGATACG. Encoded protein: CASEVTGGRGSDT. The whole CDR3 protein reads CASEVTGGRGSDTQYF.

This clone was picked up many times. The DNA ends 3 residues before the CDR3 does, and the rest of the CDR3 is filled in from the germline J gene. The chain combines TRBV7-9 with TRBJ1-1; TRBD1 might be the D (5 bases). Germline lookup yields CDR1 SEHNR and CDR2 FQNEAQ (reference sequence). There are 13 residues in the CDR3. CDR3 DNA (partial): TGTGCCAGCAGCTTAGTCCGGGACTCGGAA. Amino acid sequence: CASSLVRDSE. The whole CDR3 reads CASSLVRDSEAFF.

This clone came up many times. The CDR3 end is not reached by the read, which stops 3 residues before it; the germline J gene fills it in. This chain links TRBV19 with TRBJ1-1; possible D gene TRBD1, 5 bases. This CDR3 comprises 15 residues. CDR1 and CDR2 from the germline V gene are LNHDA and SQIVND (reference sequence). Trimming removed 3 bases at V and 2 bases at J, with 13 bases between. This chain's CDR3 is CASSIIDSLNTEAFF. The sequenced CDR3 bases are TGTGCCAGTAGTATCATAGACAGTCTTAACACTGAA.

Ten or more counts support this clone. With the read ending 3 residues before the CDR3 end, the germline J gene is used to fill in that end. V and J are TRBV10-3 and TRBJ2-1; TRBD2 matches at 7 bases. The CDR3 extends over 13 amino acids. The germline gives CDR1 ENHRY, CDR2 SYGVKD. V shed 7 bases, J shed 4 bases, and the junction held 4 bases outside the gene matches. The sequenced CDR3 bases are TGTGCCATCAAGGAGCGGGGTTACAATGAG. Translation: CAIKERGYNE. The full CDR3 protein reads CAIKERGYNEQFF.

This clone was counted many times. The read comes to an end 3 residues before the CDR3 does, leaving the germline J gene to fill in the end. J is TRBJ2-1 and V is TRBV5-1, with D possibly TRBD2 on 6 matching bases. The CDR3 is made up of 14 amino acids. With 0 bases removed from V and 7 bases from J, the gap between germline ends came to 11 bases. Germline CDR1 SGHRS, CDR2 YFSETQ. CDR3 sequence reads: CASSLASAGNEQFF. The sequenced part of the CDR3 DNA is TGCGCCAGCAGCTTGGCCTCTGCGGGAAATGAG.

This clone was observed at least ten times. The read gets to within 3 residues of the CDR3 end, and the germline J gene fills in the rest. This rearrangement joins TRBV10-3 to TRBJ2-7, with 11 bases aligning to TRBD1. CDR1 is ENHRY and CDR2 is SYGVKD in the germline V gene. CDR3 length equals 15 residues. V lost 4 bases, J lost 2 bases, and 4 bases stayed unmatched. The CDR3 here is CAISGPGQGAYEQYF. The sequenced part of the CDR3 DNA is TGTGCCATCAGTGGACCGGGACAGGGGGCCTACGAG.

This clone was recorded many times. The CDR3 goes on 3 residues after the read ends, and that part is filled in from the germline J gene. V usage is TRBV5-6 and J usage is TRBJ1-1; 8 bases align to TRBD1. This CDR3 has 14 amino acids. The junction had 3 bases not matched to a gene; V was cut back by 1 base and J by 4 bases. The germline gives CDR1 SGHDT, CDR2 YYEEEE. CDR3 DNA (partial): TGTGCCAGCAGCTTGCAGGGGGCGGGCACTGAA. Amino acids: CASSLQGAGTE. In full, the CDR3 reads CASSLQGAGTEAFF.

This clone was seen at least ten times. Sequencing ends 3 residues short of the CDR3 end; the germline J gene provides the rest. The same CDR3 arises from other DNA sequences in this sample as well. V is TRBV6-1 and J is TRBJ2-2, with 10 bases identical to TRBD2. The CDR3 sequence is 15 residues long. V was pared by 2 bases and J by 3 bases, with 0 bases of the junction left unmatched. Germline loops: CDR1 MNHNS, CDR2 SASEGT. CDR3 sequence: CASSELAGDTGELFF. The CDR3 DNA, read in part, is TGTGCCAGCAGTGAACTAGCGGGGGACACCGGGGAG.